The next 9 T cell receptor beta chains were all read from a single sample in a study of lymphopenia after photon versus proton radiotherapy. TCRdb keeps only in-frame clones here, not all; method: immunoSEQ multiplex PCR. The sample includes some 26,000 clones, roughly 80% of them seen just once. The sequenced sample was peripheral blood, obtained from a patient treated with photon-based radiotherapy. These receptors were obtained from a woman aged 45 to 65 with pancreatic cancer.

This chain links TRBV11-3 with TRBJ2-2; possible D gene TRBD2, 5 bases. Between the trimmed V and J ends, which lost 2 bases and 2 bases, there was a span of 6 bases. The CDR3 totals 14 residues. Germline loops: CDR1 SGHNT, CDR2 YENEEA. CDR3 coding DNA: TGTGCCAGCAGCTTACGGGGAAACACCGGGGAGCTGTTTTTT. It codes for CASSLRGNTGELFF.

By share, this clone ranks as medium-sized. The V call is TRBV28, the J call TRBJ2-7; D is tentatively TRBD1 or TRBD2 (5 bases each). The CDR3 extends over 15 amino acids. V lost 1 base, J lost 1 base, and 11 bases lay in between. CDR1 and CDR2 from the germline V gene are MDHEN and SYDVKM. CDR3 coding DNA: TGTGCCAGCAGTTTATTCCGGGACGGGTCCTACGAGCAGTACTTC. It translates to CASSLFRDGSYEQYF. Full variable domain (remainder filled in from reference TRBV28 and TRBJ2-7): DVKVTQSSRYLVKRTGEKVFLECVQDMDHENMFWYRQDPGLGLRLIYFSYDVKMKEKGDIPEGYSVSREKKERFSLILESASTNQTSMYLCASSLFRDGSYEQYFGPGTRLTVT.

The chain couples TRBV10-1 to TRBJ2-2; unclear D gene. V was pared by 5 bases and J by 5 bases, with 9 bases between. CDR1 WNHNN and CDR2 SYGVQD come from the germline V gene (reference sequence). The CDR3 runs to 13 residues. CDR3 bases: TGCGCCAGCAGTTGGGGTGGGACCGGGGAGCTGTTTTTT. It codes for CASSWGGTGELFF.

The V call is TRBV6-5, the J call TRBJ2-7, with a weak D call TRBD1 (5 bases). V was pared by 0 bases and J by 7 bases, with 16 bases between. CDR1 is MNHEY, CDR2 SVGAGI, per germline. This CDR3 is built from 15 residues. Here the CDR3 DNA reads TGTGCCAGCAGTTACTCGGGTGACTCCAGGGTGGAGCAGTACTTC. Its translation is CASSYSGDSRVEQYF.

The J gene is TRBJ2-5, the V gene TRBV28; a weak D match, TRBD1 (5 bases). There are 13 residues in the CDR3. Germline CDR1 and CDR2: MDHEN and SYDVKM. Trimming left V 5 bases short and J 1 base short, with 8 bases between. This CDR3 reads CASSPDSQETQYF. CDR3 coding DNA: TGTGCCAGCAGTCCCGACAGCCAAGAGACCCAGTACTTC.

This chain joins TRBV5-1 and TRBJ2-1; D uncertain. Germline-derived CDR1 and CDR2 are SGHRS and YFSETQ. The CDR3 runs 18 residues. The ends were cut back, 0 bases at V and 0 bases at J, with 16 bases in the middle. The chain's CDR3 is CASSLGAAPEFSYNEQFF. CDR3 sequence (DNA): TGCGCCAGCAGCTTGGGGGCAGCTCCAGAATTCTCCTACAATGAGCAGTTCTTC.

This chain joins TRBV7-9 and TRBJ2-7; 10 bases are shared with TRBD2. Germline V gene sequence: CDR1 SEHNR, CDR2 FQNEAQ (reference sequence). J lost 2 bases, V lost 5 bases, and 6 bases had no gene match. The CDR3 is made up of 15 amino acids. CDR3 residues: CASSDLAGATYEQYF. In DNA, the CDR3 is TGTGCCAGCAGCGATCTAGCGGGAGCTACCTACGAGCAGTACTTC.

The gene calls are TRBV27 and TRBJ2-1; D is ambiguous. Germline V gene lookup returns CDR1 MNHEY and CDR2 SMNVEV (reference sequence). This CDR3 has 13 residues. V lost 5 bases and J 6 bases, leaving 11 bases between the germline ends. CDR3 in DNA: TGTGCCAGCAGTCTAACCCACAGCAATGAGCAGTTCTTC. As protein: CASSLTHSNEQFF.

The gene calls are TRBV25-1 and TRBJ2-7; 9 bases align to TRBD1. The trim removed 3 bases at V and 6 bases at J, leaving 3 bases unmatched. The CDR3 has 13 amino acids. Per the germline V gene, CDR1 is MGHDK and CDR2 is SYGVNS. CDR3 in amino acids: CASSDRTGVEQYF. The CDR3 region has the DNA TGTGCCAGCAGTGATAGGACAGGGGTCGAGCAGTACTTC.